The 23 T cell receptor beta chains below come from one sample, sequenced in a study of blood T cell repertoires in COVID-19 (dated by TCRdb to 2018 to 2020). The method behind the library was the immunoSEQ multiplex PCR assay. The table was pulled from immuneACCESS by TCRdb, which kept in-frame rearrangements only. Such tables lose some clones; where checked, under half of the loss comes from unresolved V genes, and the rest has no known cause. Counted in this sample were some 240,000 clones; 84% of them appeared once. 1.4% of the sample is held by the ten biggest clonotypes. The specimen sequenced was peripheral blood. These TCRs come from a woman aged 40 to 49 who had recovered from COVID-19.

The chain carries TRBV4-3 and TRBJ1-2; the match to TRBD1 covers 7 bases. CDR3 length: 15 amino acids. With V trimmed by 6 bases and J by 4 bases, 11 bases remained unmatched. In germline, CDR1 is LGHNA, CDR2 YSLEER. Here the CDR3 reads CASSSGTVGPYGYTF. The CDR3 DNA reads TGCGCCAGCAGTAGCGGGACAGTGGGCCCCTATGGCTACACCTTC.

The CDR3, as DNA: TGTGCCAGCAGCTTAGGGGGGCTCACTGAAGCTTTCTTT. Its protein is CASSLGGLTEAFF. The chain has TRBV7-8 and TRBJ1-1, with a possible D match to TRBD1 (6 bases). CDR3 length: 13 residues. Deletions cut 1 base from V and 4 bases from J, with 7 bases between. Germline CDR1 and CDR2: SGHVS and FQNEAQ.

The gene calls are TRBV11-1 and TRBJ1-6; 8 nucleotides line up with TRBD1. V trimming: 5 bases; J trimming: 8 bases; junction bases outside the gene matches: 5. Germline-derived CDR1 and CDR2 are SGHAT and FQDESV (reference sequence). The CDR3 consists of 14 residues. The CDR3 sequence: CASSRGQGDSPLHF. CDR3 DNA: TGTGCCAGCAGCCGAGGACAGGGCGATTCACCCCTCCACTTT.

The chain couples TRBV5-1 to TRBJ1-4; 7 bases are a match to TRBD1. The CDR3 consists of 16 residues. Germline-derived CDR1 and CDR2 are SGHRS and YFSETQ. Trimming removed 1 base from V and 7 bases from J; junction bases left unmatched: 10. The CDR3 region has the DNA TGCGCCAGCAGCTTGCAAATATCAGGGGGAGGTGAAAAACTGTTTTTT. This encodes CASSLQISGGGEKLFF.

This chain connects TRBV10-3 to TRBJ1-2; possibly TRBD1 for D (5 bases). The V and J ends lost 5 bases and 0 bases respectively, with 13 bases between them. Germline-derived CDR1 and CDR2 are ENHRY and SYGVKD. CDR3 length: 15 residues. The chain's CDR3 is CAISMTRGTNYGYTF. CDR3 nucleotides: TGTGCCATCAGTATGACTAGGGGAACTAACTATGGCTACACCTTC.

The chain carries TRBV7-9 and TRBJ2-7; TRBD1 is a possible D gene (5 bases). This CDR3 comprises 13 residues. Trimming cost V 5 bases and J 6 bases, with 14 bases left between them. CDR1 is SEHNR, CDR2 FQNEAQ, per germline (reference sequence). The CDR3 sequence: CASSPWVRGEQYF. CDR3 coding DNA: TGTGCCAGCAGCCCGTGGGTTAGGGGCGAGCAGTACTTC. The full variable domain, its missing parts supplied by reference TRBV7-9 and TRBJ2-7, is DTGVSQNPRHKITKRGQNVTFRCDPISEHNRLYWYRQTLGQGPEFLTYFQNEAQLEKSRLLSDRFSAERPKGSFSTLEIQRTEQGDSAMYLCASSPWVRGEQYFGPGTRLTVT.

The sample holds a few counts of this clone. The V gene is TRBV28, the J gene TRBJ1-6; possible D gene TRBD1, 6 bases. The CDR3 is 22 residues long. V was clipped by 9 bases and J by 3 bases, with 36 bases between them. The V gene's germline CDR1 is MDHEN and CDR2 SYDVKM. CDR3 in DNA: TGTGCCAGGTTACTCTTCAGTCCAAACAGGGTGCAAACAACCCTCTATAATTCACCCCTCCACTTT. Amino acids: CARLLFSPNRVQTTLYNSPLHF.

The chain is built from TRBV4-3 and TRBJ1-2; 10 positions match TRBD1. V trimming: 1 base; J trimming: 10 bases; junction bases outside the gene matches: 9. Germline CDR1 is LGHNA and CDR2 is YSLEER. This CDR3 comprises 15 residues. The CDR3, as DNA: TGCGCCAGCAGCCAAGGGGGGACAGGGGAGGCCCTCTACACCTTC. Amino acids: CASSQGGTGEALYTF.

In regard to this clone: At one boundary the junction diverges from the germline segment, which might be a read error. The sample carries other DNA sequences with the same CDR3. The rearrangement uses TRBV19 and TRBJ1-5; 10 bases fit TRBD1. CDR1 is LNHDA, CDR2 SQIVND, per germline (reference sequence). The CDR3 sequence is 14 residues long. CDR3 DNA sequence: TGTGCCAGTAGTTCGACAGGGGGCAACCAGCCCCAGCATTTT. Its protein product is CASSSTGGNQPQHF.

This sequence joins TRBV27 and TRBJ2-7; TRBD1 is a possible D gene (6 bases). From germline, CDR1 is MNHEY and CDR2 SMNVEV (reference sequence). V lost 5 bases, J lost 1 base, and 15 bases lay in between. CDR3 size: 15 residues. DNA for the CDR3: TGTGCCAGCAGTCTAGTCAGGGGCCGTTCCTACGAGCAGTACTTC. It yields the protein CASSLVRGRSYEQYF.

The chain carries TRBV27 and TRBJ1-2; D gene unclear. The CDR3 runs 16 residues. In germline, CDR1 is MNHEY, CDR2 SMNVEV (reference sequence). Trimming cost V 3 bases and J 8 bases, with 22 bases left between them. This CDR3 is CASSFIPKSGEGGYTF. The CDR3 nucleotides are TGTGCCAGCAGTTTCATCCCAAAATCCGGGGAGGGAGGCTACACCTTC.

V gene TRBV9 combines with J gene TRBJ2-1; TRBD2 agrees at 13 bases. The CDR3 has 17 amino acids. J was trimmed by 7 bases and V by 0 bases; bases with no gene match: 7. The V gene's germline CDR1 is SGDLS and CDR2 YYNGEE. The CDR3 loop is CASSVATGLAGINEQFF. The CDR3 DNA sequence: TGTGCCAGCAGCGTAGCTACGGGACTAGCGGGGATAAATGAGCAGTTCTTC. The whole variable domain, remainder taken from reference TRBV9 and TRBJ2-1, is DSGVTQTPKHLITATGQRVTLRCSPRSGDLSVYWYQQSLDQGLQFLIQYYNGEERAKGNILERFSAQQFPDLHSELNLSSLELGDSALYFCASSVATGLAGINEQFFGPGTRLTVL.

The chain links TRBV7-6 to TRBJ1-1, with D unresolved. Germline-derived CDR1 and CDR2 are SGHVS and FNYEAQ. The CDR3 is 16 amino acids. Trimming stripped 4 bases from V and 5 bases from J, with 20 bases between. The CDR3 here is CASSSVPIGLGTEAFF. For the CDR3, the DNA is TGTGCCAGCAGCTCTGTTCCCATAGGACTGGGAACTGAAGCTTTCTTT.

V and J are TRBV27 and TRBJ2-7, with 9 bases fitting TRBD1. CDR3 length: 17 amino acids. V lost 4 bases to trimming and J lost 3 bases; unmatched junction nucleotides: 13. The V gene's germline CDR1 is MNHEY and CDR2 SMNVEV (reference sequence). The CDR3 loop is CASSSWTLGQGNYEQYF. The DNA for the CDR3 is TGTGCCAGCAGTTCGTGGACTCTAGGACAGGGGAACTACGAGCAGTACTTC.

This clone was recorded a few times. This rearrangement joins TRBV1 to TRBJ2-1; TRBD1, as called in the table, went unchecked against the DNA. TRBV1 is recorded as a pseudogene. CDR3 length equals 15 residues. CDR3 amino acids: CTSSPQTGTYNEQFF. The CDR3 DNA follows: TGCACCAGCAGCCCACAGACAGGCACCTACAATGAGCAGTTCTTC.

There are a few counts of this clone. The chain carries TRBV5-1 and TRBJ1-2, with 7 positions matching TRBD1. The CDR3 length is 13 residues. Germline assignment: CDR1 SGHRS and CDR2 YFSETQ. V dropped 8 bases and J dropped 5; count of bases not matched to a gene: 9. The CDR3 region has the DNA TGCGCCAGTTCGGCCCAGGGGGAATATGGCTACACCTTC. Translated: CASSAQGEYGYTF.

The V and J genes are TRBV10-3 and TRBJ2-7; D may be TRBD1 (6 bases). The CDR3 sequence is 14 residues long. Between the trimmed V and J ends, which lost 0 bases and 6 bases, there was a span of 12 bases. Looked up from germline, CDR1 is ENHRY and CDR2 is SYGVKD. The CDR3 DNA sequence: TGTGCCATCAGTGAGTCGGCAGGGGATATCGAGCAGTACTTC. Translated: CAISESAGDIEQYF.

The rearrangement joins TRBV5-1 to TRBJ2-4; unclear D gene. V gave up 1 base and J gave up 6 bases, with 11 bases separating them. In germline, CDR1 is SGHRS, CDR2 YFSETQ. CDR3 length: 14 amino acids. This CDR3 reads CASSLPTNPNIQYF. The CDR3 DNA follows: TGCGCCAGCAGCTTGCCAACTAACCCAAACATTCAGTACTTC. The full variable domain, its missing parts supplied by reference TRBV5-1 and TRBJ2-4, is KAGVTQTPRYLIKTRGQQVTLSCSPISGHRSVSWYQQTPGQGLQFLFEYFSETQRNKGNFPGRFSGRQFSNSRSEMNVSTLELGDSALYLCASSLPTNPNIQYFGAGTRLSVL.

The chain carries TRBV6-2 or TRBV6-3 and TRBJ2-7; a possible D gene is TRBD2 (7 bases). CDR1 MNHEY and CDR2 SVGEGT come from the germline V gene. The CDR3 is 14 amino acids. With 2 bases removed from V and 3 bases from J, the gap between germline ends came to 11 bases. The DNA for the CDR3 is TGTGCCAGCAGTTACGCGGGGGCGCACTACGAGCAGTACTTC. It specifies CASSYAGAHYEQYF.

The V and J genes are TRBV18 and TRBJ1-2; 7 nucleotides align to TRBD1. The junction had 15 bases not matched to a gene; V was cut back by 4 bases and J by 1 base. CDR3 length: 18 amino acids. Germline CDR1 and CDR2: KGHSH and LQKENI. DNA for the CDR3: TGTGCCAGCTCACGCGACAGGGAATGGTTCCAATTTAACTATGGCTACACCTTC. Translated: CASSRDREWFQFNYGYTF.

V and J are TRBV3-1 (or the pseudogene TRBV3-2) and TRBJ1-2, with TRBD1 matching over 9 bases. The CDR3 sequence is 15 residues long. Germline CDR1 LGHDT, CDR2 YNNKEL (reference sequence). After removal of 4 bases from V and 4 bases from J, the junction contained 7 bases not matched to a gene. Written as DNA, the CDR3 is TGTGCCAGCAGCCGGATGGGACAGGGCGGCTATGGCTACACCTTC. It specifies CASSRMGQGGYGYTF.

The V call is TRBV3-1 (or the pseudogene TRBV3-2), the J call TRBJ2-3; 9 bases line up with TRBD1. V lost 4 bases, J lost 6 bases, and 8 bases stayed unmatched. Germline V lookup: CDR1 LGHDT, CDR2 YNNKEL (reference sequence). The CDR3 consists of 15 residues. In DNA form, the CDR3 reads TGTGCCAGCAGCCCGCGACAGGGGGGGATTGATACGCAGTATTTT. Protein sequence: CASSPRQGGIDTQYF.

The rearrangement joins TRBV6-5 to TRBJ2-1, with a tentative D call TRBD2 (5 bases). V shed 6 bases and J shed 5 bases, with 14 bases lying between them. The CDR3 has 14 residues. In germline, CDR1 is MNHEY, CDR2 SVGAGI. CDR3 DNA sequence: TGTGCCAGCAGCAACCAACTTAGCGACAATGAGCAGTTCTTC. This encodes CASSNQLSDNEQFF.